The clone carrying this TCR beta chain was counted a single time. This sample was included in a study of blood T cell repertoires in COVID-19. Germline values: CDR1 ENHRY, CDR2 SYGVKD. CDR3 length equals 15 residues. V was cut by 0 bases and J by 0 bases, with 7 bases left in between. This table comes from immunoSEQ multiplex PCR, and its TCRdb copy is limited to in-frame clones, with some not included. Of approximately 200,000 clones in the sample, about 91% were seen once. Sequencing used PBMCs or T cells enriched from blood (not recorded which). The receptor's source is a man aged 18 to 29 with acute COVID-19. The V call is TRBV10-3, the J call TRBJ2-3; perhaps TRBD2 as D (6 bases). This chain's CDR3 is CAISESGTSTDTQYF. The CDR3 nucleotides read TGTGCCATCAGTGAGTCCGGGACTAGCACAGATACGCAGTATTTT.